A selection of T cell receptor beta chains follows, all from one sample in a study of vaccination effects on CD4 cells after COVID-19. Their antigens remain unidentified. Data came from immunoSEQ multiplex PCR; TCRdb stores just in-frame clones and leaves some out. This table has approximately 38,000 clones, 55% to 80% appearing once. Sequencing used CD4+ T cells from PBMCs cultured without peptide, obtained after COVID-19 vaccination. Receptors originate from a human donor who received a COVID-19 vaccine. The CDR3 runs from the conserved cysteine through the conserved F or W. The order of the fields is CDR3 protein, V gene, J gene.

CASSHPQDRGSYEQYF,TRBV14,TRBJ2-7
CASSLMSAETQYF,TRBV5-1,TRBJ2-5
CASSLSGMTYEQYF,TRBV19,TRBJ2-7
CASSLGGDYEQYF,TRBV7-9,TRBJ2-7
CASSLRPGGTEAFF,TRBV5-1,TRBJ1-1
CASSPGDRGLEQYF,TRBV18,TRBJ2-7
CASNLGTPGANVLTF,TRBV5-1,TRBJ2-6
CASSGGSITQETQYF,TRBV9,TRBJ2-5
CASSAPGQLRGYTF,TRBV4-1,TRBJ1-2
CASSETRGIYGYTF,TRBV2,TRBJ1-2
CASSYGNRDGYTF,TRBV6-5,TRBJ1-2
CASSTTHTDTQYF,TRBV5-6,TRBJ2-3
CASRRTGRDTDTQYF,TRBV19,TRBJ2-3
CASSSSGGFGYEQYF,TRBV28,TRBJ2-7
CASSLDLADTQYF,TRBV11-3,TRBJ2-3
CASGTSGANVLTF,TRBV24-1,TRBJ2-6
CASSLWDRADYGYTF,TRBV19,TRBJ1-2
CASSLGGGRLAGELFF,TRBV7-2,TRBJ2-2
CASSLEAPGTDTQYF,TRBV5-1,TRBJ2-3
CASSGGSGLGANTIYF,TRBV2,TRBJ1-3
CASSARSGGLAGGHYEQYF,TRBV9,TRBJ2-7
CASSELAGSILAKNIQYF,TRBV6-1,TRBJ2-4
CASRPGTGDNSPLHF,TRBV27,TRBJ1-6
CATSRGAASSYNEQFF,TRBV15,TRBJ2-1
CASRSGGAGETQYF,TRBV6-5,TRBJ2-5
CASKLGTVDYNSPLHF,TRBV5-1,TRBJ1-6
CASSSRSVAGQVYEQYF,TRBV6-2/TRBV6-3,TRBJ2-7
CASSLAAGRNIQYF,TRBV5-1,TRBJ2-4
CASSGGRDILNNEQFF,TRBV7-9,TRBJ2-1